This TCR beta chain was captured in a study of T cell changes during pregnancy in multiple sclerosis. The CDR3 runs 10 residues. Method: immunoSEQ multiplex PCR; TCRdb's copy keeps in-frame clones and lacks some. This table has 40,000 to 45,000 clones, 70% to 90% appearing once. The chain couples TRBV21-1 to TRBJ2-5; TRBD2 reflects the table's D call only, with no check against the DNA. TRBV21-1 is labeled a pseudogene. The sample was CD8+ T cells from peripheral blood mononuclear cells, taken after pregnancy. The clonotype was recovered from a female donor in good health, enrolled as a control in a pregnancy study. The CDR3 DNA follows: TGTGCCAGCAGCGTTAAGACCCAGTACTTC. It translates to CASSVKTQYF.